These 4 T cell receptor beta chains share one sample of origin, sequenced in a study of CD8+CD57+ T cells in acquired aplastic anemia. Previously, flow cytometry had revealed CD8+CD57+ cell expansion in the patients chosen for sequencing. CDR3 and TCR beta VDJ profiling relied on genomic DNA as the template. TCRdb passed the reads through MiXCR, listing each CDR3 protein once. The sample shows around 200,000 distinct CDR3 sequences, 50% to 65% of them seen only once. The specimen was sorted CD4+, CD8+, or CD8+CD57+ T cells (not recorded which) from PBMCs. These receptors all come from a human donor with aplastic anemia.

In this sample, this clonotype turned up once. Being one base from a much bigger clone, this may be a read error. This chain links TRBV25-1 with TRBJ2-7, with 12 bases fitting TRBD2. Germline V gene data show CDR1 as MGHDK and CDR2 as SYGVNS. The J segment lost 7 bases and the V segment lost 6 bases, leaving 10 bases of the junction unmatched. The CDR3 sequence is 15 residues long. The CDR3 loop reads CASSQSTSGGVEQYF. CDR3 in DNA: TGTGCCAGCAGCCAATCGACTAGCGGGGGTGTTGAGCAGTACTTC.

The J gene is TRBJ2-5, the V gene TRBV10-3, with 11 bases identical to TRBD2. Germline V CDR1 and CDR2: ENHRY, SYGVKD. The J segment lost 4 bases and the V segment lost 2 bases, leaving 9 bases of the junction unmatched. CDR3 size: 17 residues. For the CDR3, the DNA is TGTGCCATCAGTGAGGGTAACGTAGCGGGGGGGCGAGAGACCCAGTACTTC. Its protein is CAISEGNVAGGRETQYF.

This clonotype was seen at least ten times. The J gene is TRBJ1-5, the V gene TRBV4-1, with no clear D. The germline CDR1 and CDR2 sequences are MGHRA and YSYEKL. There are 15 residues in the CDR3. Between the trimmed V and J ends, which lost 0 bases and 3 bases, there was a span of 9 bases. The CDR3 nucleotides are TGCGCCAGCAGCCAAGATAGGCGATTCAATCAGCCCCAGCATTTT. Translation: CASSQDRRFNQPQHF.

This clonotype has a count of ten or more. This CDR3 reads CASSFGQGNEKLFF. The CDR3, as DNA: TGTGCCAGCAGTTTCGGACAGGGGAATGAAAAACTGTTTTTT. The gene calls are TRBV2 and TRBJ1-4; 9 bases are shared with TRBD1. CDR3 length: 14 amino acids. V was clipped by 5 bases and J by 5 bases; unmatched bases: 3. Germline V CDR1 and CDR2: SNHLY, FYNNEI.